The present TCR beta chain was sequenced within a study of cytomegalovirus exposure and HLA in healthy donors (dated 2017 in TCRdb). At the level of the whole study: According to an earlier analysis of several hundred of the donors, about 180 million T cells yielded 117 million unique TCR beta sequences and around 280 Gb of sequence data. The aim of the study was to test whether cataloging public T cell receptors could identify signatures of past pathogen exposure. A later genetic analysis took genome-wide SNP genotypes for about 65% of the 666 donors and used that subset as a discovery cohort. Both class I and class II loci were covered by HLA typing, at four-digit resolution. Every repertoire in the discovery cohort had been generated on one and the same sequencing platform. An early release covering roughly 640 HLA-typed donors comprised approximately 290 gigabases of sequencing data and around 80 million unique TCR sequences. An earlier analysis of around 540 of the donors applied high-throughput TCR beta sequencing to assess whether each TCR beta V gene segment acted as functional or pseudogenic. In addition to the first cohort of 650 to 750 subjects, a separate validation cohort of 100 to 150 different subjects was used. The study profiled the T cell repertoires of 550 to 700 subjects by immunosequencing and related them to cytomegalovirus serostatus. Of the approximately 400 genotyped donors, roughly 85% fell in the genetic ancestry cluster associated with self-reported Caucasian donors. Typing coverage varied by locus: about 629-630 donors for A, B, C, DRB1 and DQB1; approximately 560 for DQA1; some 610 for DPA1; approximately 470 for DPB1. To study patterns of TCR occurrence, a later analysis re-analyzed previously published TCR beta repertoires from 600 to 750 donors and added high-resolution HLA genotyping. Four to six DR-DQ haplotypes were handled as single units for association and clustering, since linkage in the cohort was strong. Across approximately 420 genotyped donors of the cohort, an average of about 200,000 unique TCR beta nucleotide sequences per donor were sequenced, and roughly 18% of those sequences were non-productive. Rather than using new phenotypic data, the later analysis identified candidate immune exposures from TCR beta sequences and from how often those sequences occurred across donors. To predict cytomegalovirus infection status, the study combined high-throughput TCR immunosequencing, statistical association of individual TCRs with disease status, and machine learning. Alongside the repertoire data, information on donor age, sex, ethnicity and CMV serostatus was compiled.

The CDR3 goes from the cysteine to the phenylalanine over 16 residues. Only CDR3 DNA is held: 48 bases, read in frame from base 1. Trimmed from V: 2 bases; trimmed from J: 1 base; junction bases lacking a gene match: 5. CDR1 KGHSH and CDR2 LQKENI were looked up in the germline V gene. The cohort consisted of fewer than 700 healthy bone marrow donors. At the time of sampling, all cohort members were nominally healthy, though unrecorded immune exposures were likely present. The donor tested CMV seronegative, placing the donor among the 352 seronegative members of the cohort. Each donor provided a peripheral blood sample, and peripheral blood mononuclear cells were used for TCR beta sequencing. The Qiagen DNeasy Blood Extraction Kit was used to extract genomic DNA from the blood cell samples. Receptor libraries were prepared by the immunoSEQ multiplex PCR assay. For the multiplex PCR, a mixture combining 60 forward primers for TCR Vbeta segments and 13 reverse primers for TCR Jbeta segments was used. A multiplex PCR assay on genomic DNA amplified the CDR3 region of rearranged TCR beta genes. Amplified TCR beta libraries were sequenced as 87-base-pair reads on the Illumina HiSeq System. Per the source publication's procedure: A later analysis tallied about 77 million unique TCR beta chains across the 640 or so repertoires, and about 10 million of those chains were shared by two or more donors. To remove PCR and sequencing errors, raw reads were error-corrected and collapsed into unique sequences using a nearest-neighbor algorithm that merged closely related sequences. Alignment of CDR3 sequences to IMGT reference sequences was used to assign V, D and J gene segments. For a sequence to be retained, a match of at least six nucleotides to both a V gene segment and a J gene segment was required. A rearrangement was called productive if the CDR3 had no stop codons and remained in frame with V and J, and every other rearrangement was called non-productive. Following IMGT convention, CDR3 was defined as the stretch from the second conserved V-encoded cysteine to the conserved J-encoded phenylalanine. In an earlier analysis of more than 550 of the donors, sequences lacking an unambiguous match to a single V gene segment were excluded. An earlier analysis of several hundred of the donors called V segments functional above 56.7% productive rearrangements and segregating when the between-donor standard deviation exceeded 5%. A statistical classification framework was developed to diagnose cytomegalovirus status using the catalog of TCR beta chain sequences. A later analysis assigned V and J genes by comparing TCR nucleotide sequences with IMGT/GENE-DB human TR gene sequences. Using the TCRdist pipeline, a later analysis assigned CDR3 sequences along with most-parsimonious VDJ recombination scenarios. In a later analysis, each TCR beta chain was defined by its CDR3 amino acid sequence together with its V-gene family, and reads lacking a unique V-gene family were excluded. In a later analysis, several hundred highly shared, low-generation-probability nucleotide sequences were removed to address suspected cross-contamination and a sequencing artifact. In a later analysis, a clonal expansion index for each public chain was calculated from normalized within-repertoire ranks of inferred template counts. In a later analysis, generation probabilities were computed with a VDJ recombination model fitted to out-of-frame rearrangements, and the resulting probabilities were checked against IGoR. In a later analysis, TCR-TCR, TCR-HLA and TCR-CMV co-occurrence was scored with hypergeometric tests, and a repertoire-size bias correction was applied to TCR pairs. A later analysis estimated false discovery rates by permuting HLA or CMV assignments 20 times. A later analysis grouped co-occurring TCRs with DBSCAN, adding TCRdist sequence similarity when clustering within HLA-allele-positive subsets. Co-occurrence clustering excluded repertoires with fewer than 30,000 or more than 120,000 public chains, plus five with anomalous nucleotide sharing. The source is immuneACCESS, and TCRdb retained only in-frame sequences with V and J called. Part of the clones is not carried over; for the studies checked, unresolved V genes explain less than half of this, and the remainder is unexplained. V and J calls and clone size come straight from that table; D and trimming were deduced from the DNA. Counted in this sample were about 140,000 clones; 60% to 80% of them appeared once. 4.5% to 5% of the sample belongs to the ten largest clones.

Remarks on this clone: It lacks a known antigen. No qualities accompany the bases; no much larger clone lies one base away.

What the research found in general, with its limitations: A total of 150 or so TCR beta chains were listed by the study as associated with cytomegalovirus. Compared with the 666-donor mean, donors in an Asian-associated ancestry cluster had fewer N-insertions in productive TCRs, according to a later genetic analysis. According to a later analysis, parvovirus B19, influenza, CMV and Epstein-Barr virus appeared linked to several top co-occurrence clusters. In a later analysis, TCR association rates were found to vary across HLA loci, with the most associated TCRs seen for DRB1 alleles and the fewest for HLA-C alleles. In a later genetic analysis, a missense DCLRE1C variant was associated with V-gene and J-gene trimming of TCR beta chains, and the association was replicated in an independent cohort. A further reported finding was that TCR beta sequences accurately predicted the HLA-A and HLA-B alleles for most subjects in the first cohort. When HLA alleles, especially DR and DQ, strongly co-occurred, attributing TCR associations to individual alleles was difficult. Three of the identified cytomegalovirus-associated TCR beta chains were confirmed in vitro to be specific for cytomegalovirus antigens. A later analysis associated about 18,000 TCR beta sequences with specific HLA alleles at a false discovery rate of 0.05. Cytomegalovirus status was reported to be diagnosed by the classifier with high specificity and sensitivity in both the original and validation cohorts. Most TCR sequences were seen in very few donors, while some public TCRs were found in many individuals. This cohort had only TCR beta chains sequenced, and the lack of alpha or paired-chain data limited which features could be detected. Fewer than 20 rarely observed V segments, including chromosome 9 orphons, were excluded from the earlier analysis of about 600 of the donors because counts were too low. Because the 87-base-pair reads could not distinguish some IMGT-functional V segments, including TRBV6-2 and TRBV6-3, those segments were excluded. Because HLA typing was unavailable for some donors at each locus, only the typed subset was used in association tests. A later analysis found that HLA-associated TCR beta chains were more clonally expanded and had lower generation probabilities than equally common non-associated chains. A group of highly shared sequence variants was considered likely to be a technical artifact of the sequencing pipeline. Correlated functional status among segregating V segments might be attributable to linkage disequilibrium, but an unknown experimental factor could not be ruled out. Sequencing depth was assumed to be roughly uniform across donors in the presence/absence analyses, though that assumption may not hold. CMV serostatus was the only immune exposure information available for the cohort. According to a later analysis, most CMV-associated TCR beta chains appeared to be HLA-restricted, and the HLA associations seemed to be driven largely by CMV exposure. In an earlier analysis of fewer than 700 of the donors, most TCR beta V segments appeared in productive rearrangements about 87% or about 30% of the time, broadly matching IMGT annotations. It was suggested by the authors that the approach could potentially be generalized to other disease states and immunological phenotypes.

The rearranged chain carries TRBV18 and TRBJ2-3; 8 bases in the junction line up with TRBD2. The source material was PBMCs. The receptor's source is a woman in her fifties or sixties in good health and CMV-seronegative. CDR3 sequence: CASSPGISGGTDTQYF. The DNA sequence reads TGTGCCAGCTCACCAGGTATTAGCGGGGGCACAGATACGCAGTATTTT. Full variable domain (CDR3 extended with the reference TRBV18 and TRBJ2-3 proteins): NAGVMQNPRHLVRRRGQEARLRCSPMKGHSHVYWYRQLPEEGLKFMVYLQKENIIDESGMPKERFSAEFPKEGPSILRIQQVVRGDSAAYFCASSPGISGGTDTQYFGPGTRLTVL.